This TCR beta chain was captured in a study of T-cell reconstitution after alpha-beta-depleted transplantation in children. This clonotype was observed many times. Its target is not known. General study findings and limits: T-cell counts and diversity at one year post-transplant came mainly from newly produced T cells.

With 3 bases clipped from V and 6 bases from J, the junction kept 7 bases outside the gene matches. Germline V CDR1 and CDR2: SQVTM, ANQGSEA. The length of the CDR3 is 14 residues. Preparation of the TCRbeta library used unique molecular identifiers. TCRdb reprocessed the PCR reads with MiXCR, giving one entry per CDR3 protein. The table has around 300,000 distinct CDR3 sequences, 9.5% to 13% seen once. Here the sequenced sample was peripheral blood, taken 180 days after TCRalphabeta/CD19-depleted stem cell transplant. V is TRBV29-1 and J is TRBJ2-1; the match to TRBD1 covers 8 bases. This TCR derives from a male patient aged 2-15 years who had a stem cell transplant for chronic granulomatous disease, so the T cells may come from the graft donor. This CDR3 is CSVDRGQLPNEQFF. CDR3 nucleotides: TGCAGCGTTGACAGGGGGCAGTTACCCAATGAGCAGTTCTTC.